This T cell receptor beta chain originates from a study of blood T cells in healthy people across ages. Alongside a J-beta primer mix, a sample-barcoded 5' primer served in a second PCR lasting about 6 to 12 cycles. TCRdb processed the 5' RACE reads anew with MiXCR; each CDR3 protein has one entry. The sample yields more than 750,000 distinct CDR3 sequences, 29% seen once. With V trimmed by 9 bases and J by 10 bases, 11 bases remained unmatched. This CDR3 is built from 12 residues. The germline gives CDR1 MNHEY, CDR2 SVGAGI. Details on this clonotype: The antigen is not known.

There were healthy Caucasian individuals from Russia, aged roughly 6 to 90, serving as donors. Findings and caveats of the study: No one knew whether donors had CMV, which possibly confounded expanded clonotype changes. Significant beta diversity loss was already apparent by age around 36, declining roughly linearly.

The same data also went into a second study, on T cells of mothers and their children. That work states: Mothers gave over 8 million TCR beta CDR3 reads each, and children 3 million to 3.5 million each.

The gene calls are TRBV6-5 and TRBJ2-7; 8 bases map to TRBD2. The material sequenced was blood. The origin of this receptor is a woman between 35 and 50 years old in good health. The CDR3: CARRVAGKTQYF. The CDR3 coding sequence is TGTGCCAGAAGAGTAGCGGGGAAGACACAGTACTTC.